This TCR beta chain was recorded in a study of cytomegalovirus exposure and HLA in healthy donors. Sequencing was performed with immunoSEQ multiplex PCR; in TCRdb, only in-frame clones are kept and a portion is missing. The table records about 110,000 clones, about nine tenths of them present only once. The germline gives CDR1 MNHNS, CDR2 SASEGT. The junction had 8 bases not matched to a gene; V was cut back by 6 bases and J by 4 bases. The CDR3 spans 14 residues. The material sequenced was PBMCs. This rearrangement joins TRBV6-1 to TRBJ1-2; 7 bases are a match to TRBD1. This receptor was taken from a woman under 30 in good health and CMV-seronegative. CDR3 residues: CASRKDRLGYGYTF. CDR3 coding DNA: TGTGCCAGCAGGAAGGACAGGTTGGGCTATGGCTACACCTTC.